The 10 T cell receptor beta chains below come from one sample, sequenced in a study of blood T cell repertoires in COVID-19. Clones were sequenced by immunoSEQ multiplex PCR, and TCRdb holds only the in-frame ones, with some missing. The data contain about 120,000 clones, over 75% of them singletons. Sequences were obtained from peripheral blood. These receptors all come from a man aged 80 or over with acute or convalescent COVID-19.

The rearrangement links TRBV5-4 to TRBJ1-3; unclear D gene. Germline V lookup: CDR1 SGHNT, CDR2 YYREEE (reference sequence). The CDR3 consists of 13 residues. Trimming removed 4 bases at V and 4 bases at J, with 9 bases between. The CDR3 loop is CASSPAPGNTIYF. The CDR3 region has the DNA TGTGCCAGCAGCCCAGCGCCGGGAAACACCATATATTTT.

This chain uses TRBV19 with TRBJ2-5; no reliable D call. Trimming shortened V by 2 bases and J by 5 bases, and 3 bases separated the two germline ends. Germline V gives CDR1 LNHDA, CDR2 SQIVND (reference sequence). This CDR3 has 11 residues. In nucleotides, the CDR3 is TGTGCCAGTAGTATAAGCGAGACCCAGTACTTC. Translation: CASSISETQYF.

This chain joins TRBV24-1 and TRBJ2-4; D is uncertain. The CDR3 is made up of 14 amino acids. The germline V gene encodes CDR1 KGHDR and CDR2 SFDVKD. Trimming removed 4 bases at V and 2 bases at J, with 8 bases between. The CDR3 reads CATSEATSKNIQYF. CDR3 DNA: TGTGCCACCAGTGAAGCCACTTCCAAAAACATTCAGTACTTC.

The chain uses TRBV3-1 (or the pseudogene TRBV3-2) and TRBJ1-3; 8 positions agree with TRBD1. CDR3 length: 17 amino acids. Germline trimming cut 3 bases from V and 4 bases from J; bases unmatched to any gene: 11. Looked up from germline, CDR1 is LGHDT and CDR2 is YNNKEL (reference sequence). DNA of the CDR3: TGTGCCAGCAGCCAGCTCGGACAGGGAGGTAAAGGAAACACCATATATTTT. It is translated as CASSQLGQGGKGNTIYF.

The V call is TRBV9, the J call TRBJ2-1; 10 nucleotides agree with TRBD2. The CDR3 has 18 residues. Germline lookup yields CDR1 SGDLS and CDR2 YYNGEE. Trimming removed 1 base from V and 2 bases from J; junction bases left unmatched: 9. CDR3 DNA sequence: TGTGCCAGCAGCGTAACGTACCTAGCGGGAGATCCCTACAATGAGCAGTTCTTC. Protein: CASSVTYLAGDPYNEQFF.

This chain connects TRBV7-9 to TRBJ2-5; 10 bases map to TRBD2. CDR1 and CDR2 from the germline V gene are SEHNR and FQNEAQ (reference sequence). Losses at the gene ends were 2 bases for V and 4 bases for J; bases not matched to a gene: 7. There are 16 residues in the CDR3. The CDR3 region has the DNA TGTGCCAGCAGCTTATTTCTTAGCGGGGGGCCAGAGACCCAGTACTTC. This translates into CASSLFLSGGPETQYF.

This clone was counted only a few times. As DNA, the CDR3 is TGTGCCAGCAGCTTTGGGGGGGGCTACACTGAAGCTTTCTTT. This translates into CASSFGGGYTEAFF. This chain connects TRBV11-3 to TRBJ1-1; tentatively, D is TRBD1 (6 bases). V was trimmed by 3 bases and J by 3 bases, leaving 11 bases between them. The CDR3 is 14 amino acids. The V gene's germline CDR1 is SGHNT and CDR2 YENEEA.

The chain employs TRBV7-9 and TRBJ1-2; maybe TRBD1 (5 bases). Germline V gene data show CDR1 as SEHNR and CDR2 as FQNEAQ (reference sequence). V was clipped by 4 bases and J by 5 bases, with 14 bases between them. The CDR3 runs to 14 residues. The CDR3 nucleotides are TGTGCCAGCAGCTCTATCAGCAGGGAATATGGCTACACCTTC. It encodes CASSSISREYGYTF.

This chain joins TRBV28 and TRBJ2-2, with TRBD1 matching 8 bases. The germline CDR1 and CDR2 sequences are MDHEN and SYDVKM. This CDR3 comprises 17 residues. The V segment lost 7 bases and the J segment 5 bases; nucleotides outside the gene matches: 15. CDR3 in DNA: TGTGCCAGCATTTGGGGCGGGGACAGGCTCGGAACCGGGGAGCTGTTTTTT. This codes for CASIWGGDRLGTGELFF. Full variable domain (remainder filled in from reference TRBV28 and TRBJ2-2): DVKVTQSSRYLVKRTGEKVFLECVQDMDHENMFWYRQDPGLGLRLIYFSYDVKMKEKGDIPEGYSVSREKKERFSLILESASTNQTSMYLCASIWGGDRLGTGELFFGEGSRLTVL.

The chain carries TRBV5-1 and TRBJ1-4, with unresolved D. From germline, CDR1 is SGHRS and CDR2 YFSETQ. This CDR3 has 16 amino acids. Trimming took off 0 bases at V and 3 bases at J, with 12 bases between the two ends. CDR3 nucleotides: TGCGCCAGCAGCTTGGCGGTTGGGCCAGCTAATGAAAAACTGTTTTTT. Amino acids: CASSLAVGPANEKLFF.